This T cell receptor (beta chain) was observed in a study of blood T cell repertoires in COVID-19. Study overall: PBMCs, B-cell-depleted T cells, or T cells provided the cDNA or gDNA that made up the material.

Trimming took 4 bases from V and 1 from J; bases not matched to a gene: 5. The CDR3 has 14 residues. Germline CDR1 SGHDT, CDR2 YYEEEE. In the authors' workflow: The assay estimated nucleated cells by amplifying reference gene primers. TCRdb's copy holds only in-frame clones and misses some; the assay was immunoSEQ multiplex PCR. V, J and clone size are those of that table, while D and trimming were read from the DNA. The sample carries roughly 150,000 clones, approximately 80% recorded once. All enrollees were roughly 18 to 100 years old and from roughly 22 US areas. The chain links TRBV5-6 to TRBJ2-7, with 7 bases fitting TRBD1. The TCR originated in a woman aged 40 to 50 who had recovered from COVID-19. Input material: PBMCs or T cells enriched from blood (not recorded which). Here the CDR3 reads CASSTGARSYEQYF. DNA for the CDR3: TGTGCCAGCAGCACAGGGGCCCGATCCTACGAGCAGTACTTC.